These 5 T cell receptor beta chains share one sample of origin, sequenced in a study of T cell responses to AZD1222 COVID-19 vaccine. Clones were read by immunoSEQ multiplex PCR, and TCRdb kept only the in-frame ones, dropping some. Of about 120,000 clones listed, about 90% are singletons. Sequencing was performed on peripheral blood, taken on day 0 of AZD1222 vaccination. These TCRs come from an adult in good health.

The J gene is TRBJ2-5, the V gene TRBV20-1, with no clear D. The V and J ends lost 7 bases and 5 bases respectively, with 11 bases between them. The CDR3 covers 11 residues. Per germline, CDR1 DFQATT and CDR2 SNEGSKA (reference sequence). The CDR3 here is CSGWVGETQYF. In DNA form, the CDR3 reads TGCAGTGGTTGGGTCGGGGAGACCCAGTACTTC.

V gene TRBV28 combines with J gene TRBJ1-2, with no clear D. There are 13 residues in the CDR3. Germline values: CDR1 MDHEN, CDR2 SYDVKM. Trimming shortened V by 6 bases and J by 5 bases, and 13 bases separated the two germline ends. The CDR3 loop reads CASSHTTGYGYTF. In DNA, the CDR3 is TGTGCCAGCAGCCACACCACCGGGTATGGCTACACCTTC.

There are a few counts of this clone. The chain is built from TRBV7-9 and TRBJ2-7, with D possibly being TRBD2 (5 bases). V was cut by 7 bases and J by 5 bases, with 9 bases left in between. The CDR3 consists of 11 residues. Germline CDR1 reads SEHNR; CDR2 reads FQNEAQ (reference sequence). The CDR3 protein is CASTLGDEQYF. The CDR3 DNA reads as TGTGCCAGCACCCTCGGGGACGAGCAGTACTTC. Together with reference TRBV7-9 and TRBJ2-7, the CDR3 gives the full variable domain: DTGVSQNPRHKITKRGQNVTFRCDPISEHNRLYWYRQTLGQGPEFLTYFQNEAQLEKSRLLSDRFSAERPKGSFSTLEIQRTEQGDSAMYLCASTLGDEQYFGPGTRLTVT.

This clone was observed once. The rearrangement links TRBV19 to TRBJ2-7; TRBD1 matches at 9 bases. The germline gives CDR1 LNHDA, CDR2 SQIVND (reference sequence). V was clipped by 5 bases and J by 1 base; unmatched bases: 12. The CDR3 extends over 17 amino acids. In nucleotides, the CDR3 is TGTGCCAGTAGTGTAGGAGGTGGAGGACAGGGGTCCTACGAGCAGTACTTC. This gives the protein CASSVGGGGQGSYEQYF. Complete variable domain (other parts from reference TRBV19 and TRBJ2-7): DGGITQSPKYLFRKEGQNVTLSCEQNLNHDAMYWYRQDPGQGLRLIYYSQIVNDFQKGDIAEGYSVSREKKESFPLTVTSAQKNPTAFYLCASSVGGGGQGSYEQYFGPGTRLTVT.

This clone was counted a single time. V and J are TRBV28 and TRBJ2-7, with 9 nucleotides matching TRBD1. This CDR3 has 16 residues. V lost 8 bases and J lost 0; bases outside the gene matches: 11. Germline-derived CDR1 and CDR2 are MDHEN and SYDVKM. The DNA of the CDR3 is TGTGCCAGCTCGACCATGGGACAGGGAATCTCCTACGAGCAGTACTTC. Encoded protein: CASSTMGQGISYEQYF.